This entry lists 2 T cell receptor beta chains sequenced from one sample in a study of blood T cell repertoires in COVID-19. Here immunoSEQ multiplex PCR was the method, and the copy in TCRdb shows in-frame clones only, minus some. The sample carries over 200,000 clones, 91% recorded once. The sequenced sample was PBMCs or T cells enriched from blood (not recorded which). These receptors were obtained from a human donor in a cohort exposed to, infected with or recovered from COVID-19 (not recorded which). The donor label of this sample is uncertain.

V usage is TRBV13 and J usage is TRBJ1-1; no clear D gene. The ends were cut back, 10 bases at V and 1 base at J, with 16 bases in the middle. In germline, CDR1 is PRHDT, CDR2 FYEKMQ (reference sequence). This CDR3 spans 14 amino acids. For the CDR3, the DNA is TGTGCCACCTTAAACTACGTTCGGAACACTGAAGCTTTCTTT. Translated, it gives CATLNYVRNTEAFF.

The chain uses TRBV19 and TRBJ2-1; TRBD1 might be the D (5 bases). The V gene lost 3 bases and the J gene lost 0 bases, with 18 bases spanning the gap. The CDR3 has 18 residues. Germline values: CDR1 LNHDA, CDR2 SQIVND (reference sequence). The CDR3 sequence is CASSMMGPAPYSYNEQFF. CDR3 sequence (DNA): TGTGCCAGTAGTATGATGGGGCCAGCTCCTTACTCCTACAATGAGCAGTTCTTC.